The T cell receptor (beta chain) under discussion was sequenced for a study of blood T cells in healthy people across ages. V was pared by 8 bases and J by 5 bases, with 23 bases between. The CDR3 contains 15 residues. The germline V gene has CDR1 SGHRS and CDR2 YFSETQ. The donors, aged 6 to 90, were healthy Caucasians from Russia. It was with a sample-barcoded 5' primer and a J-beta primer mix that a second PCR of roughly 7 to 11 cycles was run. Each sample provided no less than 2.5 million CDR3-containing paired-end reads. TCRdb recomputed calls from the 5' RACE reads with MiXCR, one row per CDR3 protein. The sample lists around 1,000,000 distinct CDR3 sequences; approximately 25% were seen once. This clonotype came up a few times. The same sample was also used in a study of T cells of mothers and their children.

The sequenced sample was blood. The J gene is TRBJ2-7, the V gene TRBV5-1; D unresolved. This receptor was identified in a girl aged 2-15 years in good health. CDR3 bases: TGCGCCAGTGGAGATTGGAGAACTGCTATTCACGAGCAGTACTTC. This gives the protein CASGDWRTAIHEQYF. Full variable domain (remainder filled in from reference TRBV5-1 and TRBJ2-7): KAGVTQTPRYLIKTRGQQVTLSCSPISGHRSVSWYQQTPGQGLQFLFEYFSETQRNKGNFPGRFSGRQFSNSRSEMNVSTLELGDSALYLCASGDWRTAIHEQYFGPGTRLTVT.